This T cell receptor beta chain was recorded in a study of T cell repertoires in cytomegalovirus infection. For this clonotype: Its antigen is not known.

Trimming took 4 bases from V and 5 from J; bases not matched to a gene: 5. The CDR3 extends over 15 amino acids. Looked up from germline, CDR1 is SEHNR and CDR2 is FQNEAQ (reference sequence). TCRdb independently ran MiXCR on the reads; one entry per CDR3 protein. Among roughly 500,000 distinct CDR3 sequences listed, 30% to 35% were seen once. Sample: cultured PBMCs, taken from culture after CMV antigen stimulation. The sequence came from a human donor in good health (CMV status not recorded). Some clones in this sample may be carry-over from other donors' samples. The rearrangement links TRBV7-9 to TRBJ2-7; TRBD2 matches 13 bases. The DNA for the CDR3 is TGTGCCAGCAGCTGGGGGACTAGCGGGACAGACGAGCAGTACTTC. Its protein product is CASSWGTSGTDEQYF.